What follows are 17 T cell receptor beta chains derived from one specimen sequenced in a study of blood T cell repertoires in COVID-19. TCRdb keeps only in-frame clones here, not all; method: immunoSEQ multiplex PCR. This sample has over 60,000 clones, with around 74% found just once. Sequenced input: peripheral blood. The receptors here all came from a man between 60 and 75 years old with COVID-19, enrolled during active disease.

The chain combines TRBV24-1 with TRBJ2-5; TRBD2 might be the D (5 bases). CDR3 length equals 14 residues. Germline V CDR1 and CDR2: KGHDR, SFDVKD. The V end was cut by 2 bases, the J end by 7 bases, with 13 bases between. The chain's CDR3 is CATSDSDPGGTQYF. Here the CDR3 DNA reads TGTGCCACCAGTGATTCCGACCCTGGAGGGACCCAGTACTTC.

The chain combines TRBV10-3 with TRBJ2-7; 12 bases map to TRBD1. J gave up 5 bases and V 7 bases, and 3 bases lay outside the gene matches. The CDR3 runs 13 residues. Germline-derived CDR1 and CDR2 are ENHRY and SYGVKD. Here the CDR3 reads CAIKGTGGDEQYF. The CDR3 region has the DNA TGTGCCATCAAAGGGACAGGGGGCGACGAGCAGTACTTC.

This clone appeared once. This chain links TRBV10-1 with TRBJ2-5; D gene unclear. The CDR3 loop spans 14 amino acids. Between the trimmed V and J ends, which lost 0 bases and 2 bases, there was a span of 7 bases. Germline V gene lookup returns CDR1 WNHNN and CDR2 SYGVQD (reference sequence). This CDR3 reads CASSESRAQETQYF. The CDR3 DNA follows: TGCGCCAGCAGTGAGTCCCGAGCTCAAGAGACCCAGTACTTC.

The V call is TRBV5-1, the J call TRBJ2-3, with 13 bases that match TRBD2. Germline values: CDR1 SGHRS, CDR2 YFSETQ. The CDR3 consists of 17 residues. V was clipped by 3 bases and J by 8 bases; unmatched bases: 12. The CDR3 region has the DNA TGCGCCAGCAGCTCGGGGTCCCGGACTAGCGGGGGAGGTACGCAGTATTTT. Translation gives CASSSGSRTSGGGTQYF.

The CDR3 bases are TGCGCCAGCAGTGAGTCGGTCAGGGGGACGGGAAACACCATATATTTT. Amino acid sequence: CASSESVRGTGNTIYF. V is TRBV10-2 and J is TRBJ1-3; 7 bases fit TRBD1. The germline gives CDR1 WSHSY, CDR2 SAAADI. The V segment lost 0 bases and the J segment 4 bases; nucleotides outside the gene matches: 6. This CDR3 region has 16 residues.

The CDR3 is CASSLEHSRVGTEAFF. The DNA for the CDR3 is TGCGCCAGCAGCTTGGAACATTCGCGGGTGGGGACTGAAGCTTTCTTT. J is TRBJ1-1 and V is TRBV5-1, with no clear D. The CDR3 spans 16 residues. Germline V gives CDR1 SGHRS, CDR2 YFSETQ. Between the trimmed V and J ends, which lost 0 bases and 5 bases, there was a span of 17 bases.

The CDR3 region has the DNA TGTGCCAGCAGCTTAGATTTGGCGGGGAGAGCTTTCTTT. Translated: CASSLDLAGRAFF. This chain joins TRBV7-2 and TRBJ1-1; D not certain. CDR1 is SGHTA, CDR2 FQGNSA, per germline. Trimming shortened V by 1 base and J by 10 bases, and 13 bases separated the two germline ends. This CDR3 spans 13 amino acids.

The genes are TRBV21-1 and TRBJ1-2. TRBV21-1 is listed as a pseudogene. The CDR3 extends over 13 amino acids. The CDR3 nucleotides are TGTGCCAGCAGGAAAGGGCACGGGGTCGGCTACACCTTC. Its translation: CASRKGHGVGYTF.

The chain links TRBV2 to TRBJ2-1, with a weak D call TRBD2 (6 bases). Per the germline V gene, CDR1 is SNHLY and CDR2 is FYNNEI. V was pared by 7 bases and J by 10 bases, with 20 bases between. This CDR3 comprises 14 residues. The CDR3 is CASNQERDGGEQFF. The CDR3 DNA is TGTGCCAGCAATCAAGAGAGGGATGGAGGGGAGCAGTTCTTC.

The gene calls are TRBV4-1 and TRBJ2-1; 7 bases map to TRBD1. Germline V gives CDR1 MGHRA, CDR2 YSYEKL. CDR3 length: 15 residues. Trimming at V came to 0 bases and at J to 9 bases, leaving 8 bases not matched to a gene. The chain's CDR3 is CASSQDDRVYGEQFF. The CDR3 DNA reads TGCGCCAGCAGCCAAGACGACAGGGTTTACGGTGAGCAGTTCTTC.

The CDR3 coding sequence is TGCGCCAGCAGCGCCGGACAGGGAACCCTAGCCAAAAACATTCAGTACTTC. Its protein product is CASSAGQGTLAKNIQYF. The V gene is TRBV5-1, the J gene TRBJ2-4, with 8 bases aligning to TRBD1. CDR3 length: 17 residues. With 4 bases clipped from V and 0 bases from J, the junction kept 9 bases outside the gene matches. Germline V gene lookup returns CDR1 SGHRS and CDR2 YFSETQ.

Here the CDR3 DNA reads TGTGCCAGCAGCAGGACTAGCGGGGGTGATACGCAGTATTTT. Protein: CASSRTSGGDTQYF. V and J are TRBV6-5 and TRBJ2-3; 13 bases are a match to TRBD2. With V trimmed by 6 bases and J by 6 bases, 3 bases remained unmatched. The CDR3 totals 14 residues. CDR1 and CDR2 from the germline V gene are MNHEY and SVGAGI.

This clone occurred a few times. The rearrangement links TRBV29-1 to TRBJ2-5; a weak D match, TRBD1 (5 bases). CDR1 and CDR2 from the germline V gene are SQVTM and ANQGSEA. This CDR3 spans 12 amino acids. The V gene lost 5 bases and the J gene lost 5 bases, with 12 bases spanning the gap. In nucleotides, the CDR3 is TGCAGCGTTTCAGGGTTCGGCGAGACCCAGTACTTC. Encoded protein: CSVSGFGETQYF. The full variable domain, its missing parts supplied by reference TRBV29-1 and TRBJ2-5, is SAVISQKPSRDICQRGTSLTIQCQVDSQVTMMFWYRQQPGQSLTLIATANQGSEATYESGFVIDKFPISRPNLTFSTLTVSNMSPEDSSIYLCSVSGFGETQYFGPGTRLLVL.

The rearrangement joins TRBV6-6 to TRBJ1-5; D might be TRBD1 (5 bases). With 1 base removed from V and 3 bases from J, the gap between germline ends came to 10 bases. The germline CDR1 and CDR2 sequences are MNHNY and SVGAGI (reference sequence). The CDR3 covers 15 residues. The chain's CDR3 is CASSYLTDFNQPQHF. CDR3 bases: TGTGCCAGCAGTTACTTGACAGATTTCAATCAGCCCCAGCATTTT.

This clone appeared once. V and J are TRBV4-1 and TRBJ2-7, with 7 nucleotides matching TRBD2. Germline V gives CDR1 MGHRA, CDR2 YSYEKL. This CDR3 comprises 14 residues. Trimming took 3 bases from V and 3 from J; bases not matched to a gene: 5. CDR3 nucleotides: TGCGCCAGCAGCCAGATGTTAGCGGGCTACGAGCAGTACTTC. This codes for CASSQMLAGYEQYF.

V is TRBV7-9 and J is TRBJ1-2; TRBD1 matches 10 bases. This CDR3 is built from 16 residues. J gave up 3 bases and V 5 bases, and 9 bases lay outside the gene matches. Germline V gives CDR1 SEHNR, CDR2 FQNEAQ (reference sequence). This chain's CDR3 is CASSHRDRGFDYGYTF. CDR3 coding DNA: TGTGCCAGCAGCCACCGGGACAGGGGATTCGACTATGGCTACACCTTC. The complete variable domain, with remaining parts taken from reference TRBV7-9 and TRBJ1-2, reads DTGVSQNPRHKITKRGQNVTFRCDPISEHNRLYWYRQTLGQGPEFLTYFQNEAQLEKSRLLSDRFSAERPKGSFSTLEIQRTEQGDSAMYLCASSHRDRGFDYGYTFGSGTRLTVV.

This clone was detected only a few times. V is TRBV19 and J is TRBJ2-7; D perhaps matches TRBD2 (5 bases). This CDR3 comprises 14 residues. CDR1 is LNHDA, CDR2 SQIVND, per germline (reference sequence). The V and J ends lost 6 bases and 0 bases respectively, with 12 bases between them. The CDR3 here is CASSEGPSSYEQYF. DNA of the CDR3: TGTGCCAGTAGCGAGGGCCCCAGCTCCTACGAGCAGTACTTC.